The present entry profiles one T cell receptor beta chain with its context. Its target antigen remains unknown. No much larger clone is present one base from it, and per-base qualities are unavailable. This sample was included in a study of CD8+ T cells in alopecia areata (dated by TCRdb to between 2018 and 2020). Background on the whole study: The treated patients took part in an open-label pilot trial in which moderate-to-severe alopecia areata was treated with oral tofacitinib at 5 to 10 mg twice daily. The RNA source kit depended on sample type: the PAXgene miRNA kit for fixed scalp, the miRNeasy kit for PBMCs, and the RNeasy kit for mouse skin. Patients on tofacitinib were biopsied at baseline and after 4 and 24 weeks of treatment, and several of the patients also had a later scalp biopsy. Clonality in the scalp was compared among normal scalp (n=4), patchy alopecia areata scalp (n=8), and alopecia totalis/universalis scalp (n=8). Tofacitinib was administered for 6 to 18 months, and 6 months of follow-up off drug were then conducted to assess delayed response and recurrence. Human TCRbeta sequencing covered scalp tissue and sorted CD4+ and CD8+ peripheral blood T cells from patchy and totalis/universalis alopecia areata patients and healthy controls. Amplification of TCRbeta CDR3 regions was done by immunoSEQ multiplex PCR using 35 Vbeta forward primers and 13 Jbeta reverse primers. The study used high-throughput TCRbeta sequencing to examine T cell clonal expansion in alopecia areata, in both the C3H/HeJ mouse model and human patients. The SALT score, which quantifies the percentage of affected scalp surface area, was used to measure disease severity in treated patients.

This specimen's time point label, per the study, means: roughly 24 weeks on oral tofacitinib. In light of the paper, this sample's treatment or condition label describes: oral pan-JAK inhibitor, 5-10 mg twice daily. Lesional scalp punch biopsies and peripheral blood were obtained from alopecia areata patients. PBMCs were separated by density centrifugation and stained for CD3, CD4 and CD8, after which CD4+ and CD8+ T cells were sorted on a FACSAria. General conclusions and limits of the study: During tofacitinib treatment, many expanded lesional clones stuck around in both scalp and blood, and this persistence may partly explain why relapse happens after treatment is stopped. Scalp TCR repertoire analysis is complicated because resident alphabeta T cells in normal human skin are also sequenced, whereas mouse skin is dominated by gammadelta T cells. Lesional scalp, especially in alopecia totalis/universalis, showed higher clonality and more expanded CD8+ clones than normal scalp, suggesting antigenic drive. Compared with mice, TCR sequences shared between patients were less clear, possibly partly because of HLA diversity across the patient population. Scalp clonality and the number of expanded CD8+ clones among the top 100 scalp clones were significantly decreased by tofacitinib. Because the treated cohort was small and included a single nonresponder, larger studies are needed to assess links between baseline CD8+ expansion and response.

The protocol used for the library was the immunoSEQ multiplex PCR assay. For TCR sequencing, RNA was extracted from every sample and reverse transcribed into cDNA to serve as template. SuperScript III was used for first-strand cDNA synthesis, primed with a 2:1 mix of oligo-dT and random hexamers. Amplification bias was assessed with a synthetic immune receptor repertoire, and residual bias was removed computationally. The source study handled its data this way. Raw reads were preprocessed for error removal, and CDR3 was defined according to IMGT conventions as running from the conserved cysteine to phenylalanine. To get clonality, Shannon entropy was normalized by log2 of the number of productive unique TCRs and the result was subtracted from 1. Whether each scalp clone was CD4 or CD8 was inferred by checking scalp TCRbeta sequences against the CD4 and CD8 repertoires from sorted blood. TCRdb limited this immuneACCESS table to in-frame rearrangements with V and J called. A share of clones is missing; checked studies link under half to unresolved V genes, and the rest is unexplained. V, J and clone size are those of that table, while D and trimming were read from the DNA. For this sample the table gives over 150,000 clones, of which 40% to 65% were detected only once. The ten largest clones represent more than 10% of the sample.

The CDR3 spans 12 residues, from the cysteine through the phenylalanine. The kept DNA is CDR3 alone, 36 bases in frame from the first base. V gives up 6 bases and J gives up 9 bases, and the segment between their germline ends measures 9 bases. Based on the germline V gene, the CDR1 and CDR2 sequences are SNHLY and FYNNEI. This chain joins TRBV2 to TRBJ1-6, with a tentative D gene TRBD1 over 6 matching bases. This sample comprised CD8+ T cells sorted from blood, obtained at week 24, from a patient treated with tofacitinib. This TCR derives from a human donor with alopecia areata. For the CDR3, the sequence is CASRRTASPLHF. The bases are TGTGCCAGCAGGCGGACAGCTTCACCCCTCCACTTT.